A selection of T cell receptor beta chains follows, all from one sample in a study of blood T cells in healthy people across ages. Via MiXCR, TCRdb re-called the 5' RACE reads, giving one row per CDR3 protein. The repertoire holds roughly 1.5 million distinct CDR3 sequences, with approximately 39% as singletons. The sample consisted of blood. Receptors were obtained from a woman younger than 35 in good health. CDR3s include the opening cysteine and the closing phenylalanine or tryptophan. D genes are given only for firm matches. Not all rows give a size; the values are once, few, many and, for expanded clones, a class.

v_call	clone_size	j_call	d_call	cdr3_nt	cdr3_aa
TRBV12-3/TRBV12-4	.	TRBJ2-7	TRBD1	TGTGCCAGCAGTTACCGACAGGGACGTTACAATGAGCAGTACTTC	CASSYRQGRYNEQYF
TRBV3-1	.	TRBJ1-2	.	TGTGCCAGCAGCCAACTCGGGACCTCTACCAACTATGGCTACACCTTC	CASSQLGTSTNYGYTF
TRBV4-1	.	TRBJ1-2	.	TGCGCCAGCAGCAACAGGCGAGTGTCCGAATATGGCTACACCTTC	CASSNRRVSEYGYTF
TRBV2	few	TRBJ2-1	.	TGTGCCAGCAACCTGGGAGGCGGGTTGGCCTACAATGAGCAGTTCTTC	CASNLGGGLAYNEQFF
TRBV11-2	.	TRBJ2-7	.	TGTGCCAGCAGCTTAGATTTCCCCCTATTCCCCGAGCAGTACTTC	CASSLDFPLFPEQYF
TRBV27	.	TRBJ1-2	.	TGTGCCAGCTCCTATCGGGCCGGGACCGCGGGCCGGCGAAATGGCTACACCTTC	CASSYRAGTAGRRNGYTF
TRBV7-9	.	TRBJ2-3	.	TGTGCCAGCAACTTAGGCCTTACCACAGATACGCAGTATTTT	CASNLGLTTDTQYF
TRBV29-1	few	TRBJ2-5	TRBD1	TGCAGCGTTGAAGACAGGGGGATCTCGGAGACCCAGTACTTC	CSVEDRGISETQYF
TRBV4-1	.	TRBJ1-2	.	TGCGCCAGCAGCGCGCACATTCAGGGGCCCACCTATGGCTACACCTTC	CASSAHIQGPTYGYTF
TRBV20-1	few	TRBJ2-3	.	TGCAGTGCTATATCCCCCCCCACAGATACGCAGTATTTT	CSAISPPTDTQYF
TRBV29-1	few	TRBJ1-2	.	TGCAGCGCCGACCGACAGGCTAACTATGGCTACACCTTC	CSADRQANYGYTF
TRBV12-5	.	TRBJ2-1	.	TGTGCTAGTGGTTTGGTACTCCGTCCTTCCTACAATGAGCAGTTCTTC	CASGLVLRPSYNEQFF
TRBV10-3	.	TRBJ2-7	TRBD1	TGTGCCATCGGGGACAGGGACCCCTACGAGCAGTACTTC	CAIGDRDPYEQYF
TRBV27	few	TRBJ1-4	TRBD1	TGTGCCAGCAGTTTTCAGGCAGGGGGCTATGAAAAACTGTTTTTT	CASSFQAGGYEKLFF